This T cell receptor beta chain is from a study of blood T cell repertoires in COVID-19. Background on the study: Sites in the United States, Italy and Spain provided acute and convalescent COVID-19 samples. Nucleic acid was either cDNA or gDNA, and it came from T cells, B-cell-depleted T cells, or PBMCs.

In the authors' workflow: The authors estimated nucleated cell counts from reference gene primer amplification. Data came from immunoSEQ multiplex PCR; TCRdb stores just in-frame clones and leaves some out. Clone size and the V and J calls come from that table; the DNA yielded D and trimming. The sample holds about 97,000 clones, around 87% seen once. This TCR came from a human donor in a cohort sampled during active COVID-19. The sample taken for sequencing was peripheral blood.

The CDR3 DNA sequence: TGTGCCAGCAGTCCCCCCGGCCGGGACAGCCAATTATTATATGGCTACACCTTC. Residues: CASSPPGRDSQLLYGYTF. The chain joins TRBV28 to TRBJ1-2; 7 positions agree with TRBD1. V shed 5 bases, J shed 5 bases, and the junction held 20 bases outside the gene matches. CDR1 MDHEN and CDR2 SYDVKM come from the germline V gene. The CDR3 is 18 residues long.